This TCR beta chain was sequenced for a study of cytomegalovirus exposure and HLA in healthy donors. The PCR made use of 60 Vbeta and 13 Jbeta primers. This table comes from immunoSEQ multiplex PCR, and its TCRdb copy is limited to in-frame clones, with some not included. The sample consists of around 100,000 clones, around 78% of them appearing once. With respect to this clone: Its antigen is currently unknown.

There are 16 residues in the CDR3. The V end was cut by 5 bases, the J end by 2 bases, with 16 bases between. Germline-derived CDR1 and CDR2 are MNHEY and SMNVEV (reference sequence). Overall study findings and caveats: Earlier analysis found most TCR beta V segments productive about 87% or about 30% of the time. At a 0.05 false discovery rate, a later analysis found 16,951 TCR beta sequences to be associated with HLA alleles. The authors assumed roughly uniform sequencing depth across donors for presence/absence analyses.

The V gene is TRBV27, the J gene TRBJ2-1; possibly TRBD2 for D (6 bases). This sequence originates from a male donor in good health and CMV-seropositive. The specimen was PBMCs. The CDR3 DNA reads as TGTGCCAGCAGTCCCGGCGGGACTCTTACCTACAATGAGCAGTTCTTC. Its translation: CASSPGGTLTYNEQFF.